This TCR beta chain derives from a study of cytomegalovirus exposure and HLA in healthy donors. Study-wide context: A previous analysis identified around 120 million unique TCR beta sequences derived from roughly 180 million T cells.

Comments on this clone: Antigen specificity is unknown.

Both 60 Vbeta primers and 13 Jbeta primers went into the PCR. Original handling: The authors later counted about 80 million unique TCR beta chains, approximately 10 million of them shared. The method was immunoSEQ multiplex PCR; TCRdb's version includes in-frame clones alone and lacks a portion of them. That table furnishes V, J and clone size, whereas the DNA furnished D and trimming. The sample contains fewer than 200,000 clones, roughly 74% of which appear only once. V lost 3 bases and J lost 0, with 6 bases in between. Germline CDR1 reads MNHNS; CDR2 reads SASEGT. The CDR3 has 13 residues. Study-wide findings and caveats: The study recorded around 160 TCR beta chains that were cytomegalovirus-associated.

The chain joins TRBV6-1 to TRBJ2-7; unclear D gene. The sequence came from a woman in her twenties or thirties in good health and CMV-seronegative. The sequenced material came from PBMCs. The CDR3 is CASSEGSSYEQYF. The CDR3 coding sequence is TGTGCCAGCAGTGAGGGCAGCTCCTACGAGCAGTACTTC.